This T cell receptor (beta chain) was captured by sequencing in a study of shared clonotypes between healthy human individuals. Data came from immunoSEQ multiplex PCR; TCRdb stores just in-frame clones and leaves some out. The sample lists 2.3 million or so clones; 90% to 95% were seen once. Per the germline V gene, CDR1 is MNHEY and CDR2 is SMNVEV (reference sequence). The CDR3 loop spans 14 amino acids. Deletions cut 3 bases from V and 6 bases from J, with 14 bases between. This clonotype originated in a man younger than 35 in good health. Some clones in this sample may be carry-over from other donors' samples. The chain uses TRBV27 and TRBJ1-1, with D uncertain. What was sequenced was naive CD4+ T cells from PBMCs. Subset: CD45RA+ positively selected. The CDR3 DNA is TGTGCCAGCAGTTTTGGCGTGGCTCCGGCTGAAGCTTTCTTT. Amino acids: CASSFGVAPAEAFF.